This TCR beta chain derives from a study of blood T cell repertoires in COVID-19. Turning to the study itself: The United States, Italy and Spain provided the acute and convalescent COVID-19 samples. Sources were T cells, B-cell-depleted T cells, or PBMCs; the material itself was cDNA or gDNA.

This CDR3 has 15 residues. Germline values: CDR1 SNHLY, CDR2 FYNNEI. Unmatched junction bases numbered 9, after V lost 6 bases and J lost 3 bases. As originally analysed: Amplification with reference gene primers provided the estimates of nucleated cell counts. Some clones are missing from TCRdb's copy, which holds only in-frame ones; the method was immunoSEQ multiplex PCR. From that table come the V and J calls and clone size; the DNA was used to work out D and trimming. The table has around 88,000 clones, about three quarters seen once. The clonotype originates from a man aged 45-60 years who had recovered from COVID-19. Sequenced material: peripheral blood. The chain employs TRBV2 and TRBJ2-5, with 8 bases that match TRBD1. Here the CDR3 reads CASSRDRNKEETQYF. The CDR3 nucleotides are TGTGCCAGCAGCAGGGACAGGAACAAAGAAGAGACCCAGTACTTC.